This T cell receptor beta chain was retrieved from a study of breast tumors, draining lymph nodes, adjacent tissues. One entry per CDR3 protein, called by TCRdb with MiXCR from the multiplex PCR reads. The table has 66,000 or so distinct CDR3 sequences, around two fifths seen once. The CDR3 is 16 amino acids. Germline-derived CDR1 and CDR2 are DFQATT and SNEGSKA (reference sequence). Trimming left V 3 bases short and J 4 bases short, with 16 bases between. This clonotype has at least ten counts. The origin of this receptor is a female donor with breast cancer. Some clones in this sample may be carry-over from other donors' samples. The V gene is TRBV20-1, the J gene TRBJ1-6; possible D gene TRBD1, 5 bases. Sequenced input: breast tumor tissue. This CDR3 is CSARRSGMAYNSPLHF. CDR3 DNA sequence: TGCAGTGCTAGGAGATCAGGGATGGCGTATAATTCACCCCTCCACTTT.